The 26 T cell receptor beta chains in this list originate from one sample, sequenced in a study of T cell responses to AZD1222 COVID-19 vaccine (dated by TCRdb to the early 2020s). Library generation was performed with the immunoSEQ multiplex PCR assay. In its TCRdb copy, this immuneACCESS table keeps in-frame sequences only and misses some clones. Where compared with another copy, unresolved V genes explain less than half of these, and the others have no known cause. Present in this sample are 95,000 to 110,000 clones, around 91% of which were seen just once. Roughly 42% of the sample is taken by the ten largest. The meaning of the sample's time point label: baseline before first vaccination. The starting material was peripheral blood, obtained on day 0 of AZD1222 vaccination. The receptor source for this set is an adult in good health.

V is TRBV11-2 and J is TRBJ1-6, with D possibly matching TRBD1 (5 bases). V was cut by 8 bases and J by 7 bases, with 6 bases left in between. Germline V gene lookup returns CDR1 SGHAT and CDR2 FQNNGV. The CDR3 runs 11 residues. The CDR3 bases are TGTGCCAGCCAGGGCAATTCACCCCTCCACTTT. Its translation: CASQGNSPLHF. Together with reference TRBV11-2 and TRBJ1-6, the CDR3 gives the full variable domain: EAGVAQSPRYKIIEKRQSVAFWCNPISGHATLYWYQQILGQGPKLLIQFQNNGVVDDSQLPKDRFSAERLKGVDSTLKIQPAKLEDSAVYLCASQGNSPLHFGNGTRLTVT.

The chain couples TRBV7-2 to TRBJ2-3, with TRBD1 matching 7 bases. Germline V lookup: CDR1 SGHTA, CDR2 FQGNSA. V dropped 5 bases and J dropped 3; count of bases not matched to a gene: 8. The CDR3 is 15 residues long. The CDR3 protein is CASSIQGVRTDTQYF. The CDR3 DNA is TGTGCCAGCAGCATTCAGGGGGTTCGGACAGATACGCAGTATTTT.

This clone has more than one count but fewer than ten. The chain uses TRBV7-9 and TRBJ2-7, with a tentative D call TRBD2 (6 bases). Germline CDR1 is SEHNR and CDR2 is FQNEAQ (reference sequence). This CDR3 contains 15 residues. With 1 base removed from V and 0 bases from J, the gap between germline ends came to 10 bases. DNA for the CDR3: TGTGCCAGCAGCTTAGGCCACGGGAGCTCCTACGAGCAGTACTTC. Encoded protein: CASSLGHGSSYEQYF.

J is TRBJ2-7 and V is TRBV5-1; 9 bases map to TRBD1. The CDR3 spans 12 residues. Germline loops: CDR1 SGHRS, CDR2 YFSETQ. DNA of the CDR3: TGCGCTTCCGGGACAGGGTTTTACGAGCAGTACTTC. Its protein is CASGTGFYEQYF.

This clone showed up just a few times. The chain uses TRBV6-1 and TRBJ2-1; D gene ambiguous. The CDR3 runs to 13 residues. V was cut by 2 bases and J by 6 bases, with 8 bases left in between. Germline CDR1 is MNHNS and CDR2 is SASEGT. The CDR3 reads CASSETRSNEQFF. The CDR3 DNA reads as TGTGCCAGCAGTGAAACCCGGAGCAATGAGCAGTTCTTC.

The chain uses TRBV5-6 and TRBJ2-5; 7 bases align to TRBD2. Germline trimming cut 5 bases from V and 1 base from J; bases unmatched to any gene: 5. This CDR3 has 14 amino acids. Germline V gives CDR1 SGHDT, CDR2 YYEEEE. CDR3 in DNA: TGTGCCAGCAGTCGGGGAGGGATCCAAGAGACCCAGTACTTC. Translated, it gives CASSRGGIQETQYF.

The chain uses TRBV28 and TRBJ2-7, with D tentatively TRBD1 (6 bases). The germline CDR1 and CDR2 sequences are MDHEN and SYDVKM. V was pared by 3 bases and J by 0 bases, with 21 bases between. This CDR3 has 18 residues. The DNA for the CDR3 is TGTGCCAGCAGTTTTAGACTCACGACAGGTCCTAGCTCCTACGAGCAGTACTTC. Protein: CASSFRLTTGPSSYEQYF.

The chain employs TRBV29-1 and TRBJ2-7, with 10 bases lining up with TRBD1. This CDR3 is built from 15 residues. Germline lookup yields CDR1 SQVTM and CDR2 ANQGSEA. With V trimmed by 5 bases and J by 2 bases, 9 bases remained unmatched. The CDR3 here is CSVTPDRGGPYEQYF. In DNA, the CDR3 is TGCAGCGTTACTCCGGACAGGGGGGGCCCCTACGAGCAGTACTTC.

The V gene is TRBV27, the J gene TRBJ2-7, with 8 bases fitting TRBD2. Trimming removed 2 bases from V and 3 bases from J; junction bases left unmatched: 0. The CDR3 runs 13 residues. In germline, CDR1 is MNHEY, CDR2 SMNVEV (reference sequence). As DNA, the CDR3 is TGTGCCAGCAGTTTACGGGGGGGCTACGAGCAGTACTTC. It codes for CASSLRGGYEQYF.

This clone has only one observation. This chain joins TRBV24-1 and TRBJ1-2; possibly TRBD1 for D (5 bases). V lost 5 bases and J lost 7, with 7 bases in between. CDR1 and CDR2 from the germline V gene are KGHDR and SFDVKD. The CDR3 is made up of 11 amino acids. CDR3 sequence (DNA): TGTGCCACCAGTGGGGGCCCTGGCTACACCTTC. Amino acids: CATSGGPGYTF.

The rearrangement links TRBV4-1 to TRBJ1-5; D not certain. From germline, CDR1 is MGHRA and CDR2 YSYEKL. Trimming stripped 1 base from V and 6 bases from J, with 4 bases between. There are 12 residues in the CDR3. The CDR3 spells CASSQGTQPQHF. DNA for the CDR3: TGCGCCAGCAGCCAAGGGACTCAGCCCCAGCATTTT.

The rearrangement links TRBV3-1 (or the pseudogene TRBV3-2) to TRBJ2-7; TRBD1 aligns across 12 bases. With V trimmed by 6 bases and J by 6 bases, 24 bases remained unmatched. The CDR3 length is 20 residues. CDR1 and CDR2 from the germline V gene are LGHDT and YNNKEL (reference sequence). The CDR3 protein is CASRKLPGQGATDHHSEQYF. In DNA form, the CDR3 reads TGTGCCAGCAGAAAACTTCCGGGACAGGGGGCGACCGACCACCATTCCGAGCAGTACTTC.

This clone was seen only once. The chain has TRBV19 and TRBJ1-1; 8 bases fit TRBD1. V gave up 3 bases and J gave up 0 bases; unmatched junction bases: 15. The germline CDR1 and CDR2 sequences are LNHDA and SQIVND (reference sequence). The CDR3 runs to 19 residues. The CDR3 here is CASSIAQGARRNLNTEAFF. The DNA of the CDR3 is TGTGCCAGTAGTATCGCCCAGGGGGCTCGCCGAAATTTGAACACTGAAGCTTTCTTT. Looking up the rest from reference TRBV19 and TRBJ1-1 gives the full variable domain: DGGITQSPKYLFRKEGQNVTLSCEQNLNHDAMYWYRQDPGQGLRLIYYSQIVNDFQKGDIAEGYSVSREKKESFPLTVTSAQKNPTAFYLCASSIAQGARRNLNTEAFFGQGTRLTVV.

The V and J genes are TRBV28 and TRBJ2-7; weak D call: TRBD2 (6 bases). The CDR3 sequence is 13 residues long. V was cut by 7 bases and J by 2 bases, with 12 bases left in between. Per the germline V gene, CDR1 is MDHEN and CDR2 is SYDVKM. The CDR3 loop reads CASTSSVTYEQYF. The CDR3 coding sequence is TGTGCCAGCACTTCTAGCGTGACCTACGAGCAGTACTTC. The full variable domain, its missing parts supplied by reference TRBV28 and TRBJ2-7, is DVKVTQSSRYLVKRTGEKVFLECVQDMDHENMFWYRQDPGLGLRLIYFSYDVKMKEKGDIPEGYSVSREKKERFSLILESASTNQTSMYLCASTSSVTYEQYFGPGTRLTVT.

This clone was counted once. This chain connects TRBV9 to TRBJ2-1, with a weak D call TRBD2 (6 bases). The germline CDR1 and CDR2 sequences are SGDLS and YYNGEE. The CDR3 runs to 16 residues. Trimming left V 0 bases short and J 4 bases short, with 14 bases between. The CDR3 reads CASSVEERALYNEQFF. In nucleotides, the CDR3 is TGTGCCAGCAGCGTAGAAGAGCGGGCCCTATACAATGAGCAGTTCTTC.

The chain is built from TRBV10-1 and TRBJ2-7, with unresolved D. V was cut by 0 bases and J by 4 bases, with 10 bases left in between. CDR3 length equals 14 residues. Per germline, CDR1 WNHNN and CDR2 SYGVQD (reference sequence). Written as DNA, the CDR3 is TGCGCCAGCAGTGAGTCCGCACTGAGATACGAGCAGTACTTC. Translated, it gives CASSESALRYEQYF.

This clone was seen a handful of times. The genes are TRBV4-3 and TRBJ2-2; 7 nucleotides match TRBD1. The CDR3 runs to 15 residues. The V gene end was trimmed by 1 base and the J gene end by 5 bases; junction bases not matched to a gene: 4. Germline V gene data show CDR1 as LGHNA and CDR2 as YSLEER. CDR3 DNA sequence: TGCGCCAGCAGCCAAGCTTTACAGGGGACCGGGGAGCTGTTTTTT. It is translated as CASSQALQGTGELFF.

This sequence joins TRBV6-6 and TRBJ2-1, with a tentative D call TRBD2 (5 bases). The CDR3 extends over 14 amino acids. Germline assignment: CDR1 MNHNY and CDR2 SVGAGI (reference sequence). V dropped 6 bases and J dropped 7 bases, with 16 bases sitting between them. In DNA form, the CDR3 reads TGTGCCAGCAGGAGCGGCCCCAGTATGAATGAGCAGTTCTTC. Encoded protein: CASRSGPSMNEQFF.

V and J are TRBV15 and TRBJ2-1; 11 bases map to TRBD2. This CDR3 spans 16 amino acids. Germline loops: CDR1 LNHNV, CDR2 YYDKDF (reference sequence). V trimming: 0 bases; J trimming: 7 bases; junction bases outside the gene matches: 5. The CDR3 DNA is TGTGCCACCAGCAGAGATCAGGCTAGCGGGAGGAATGAGCAGTTCTTC. It yields the protein CATSRDQASGRNEQFF.

This chain links TRBV13 with TRBJ2-1; the D gene could be TRBD1 or TRBD2 (5 bases each). The V end lost 4 bases, the J end lost 2 bases, and 12 bases lay between the germline ends. The germline V gene has CDR1 PRHDT and CDR2 FYEKMQ (reference sequence). The CDR3 consists of 15 residues. The CDR3 nucleotides read TGTGCCAGCAGCTCCAGGGACGGAGCCTACAATGAGCAGTTCTTC. Translation gives CASSSRDGAYNEQFF.

V and J are TRBV29-1 and TRBJ2-5, with a tentative D call TRBD1 (5 bases). Germline CDR1 is SQVTM and CDR2 is ANQGSEA. V gave up 4 bases and J gave up 3 bases, with 9 bases separating them. The CDR3 consists of 12 residues. CDR3 nucleotide sequence: TGCAGCGTTGCAGGGAACGAAGAGACCCAGTACTTC. Its translation is CSVAGNEETQYF.

In nucleotides, the CDR3 is TGTGCCAGCAGTGGGGCAGAGCGGGCTACCTACGAGCAGTACTTC. It translates to CASSGAERATYEQYF. The V call is TRBV5-4, the J call TRBJ2-7; D is perhaps TRBD2 (6 bases). Germline-derived CDR1 and CDR2 are SGHNT and YYREEE (reference sequence). CDR3 size: 15 residues. V gave up 5 bases and J gave up 2 bases, with 17 bases separating them.

The J gene is TRBJ1-2, the V gene TRBV18; weak D call: TRBD1 (5 bases). V was shortened by 6 bases and J by 0 bases, with 17 bases between the two germline ends. This CDR3 comprises 16 residues. The germline V gene has CDR1 KGHSH and CDR2 LQKENI. In DNA, the CDR3 is TGTGCCAGCTCCCTACAATCAGGGCCCCCTAACTATGGCTACACCTTC. It encodes CASSLQSGPPNYGYTF.

The rearrangement joins TRBV30 to TRBJ2-6; D remains unclear. The length of the CDR3 is 13 residues. CDR1 GTSNPN and CDR2 SVGIG come from the germline V gene (reference sequence). Trimming took off 2 bases at V and 1 base at J, with 3 bases between the two ends. The CDR3 loop reads CAWSTSGANVLTF. The CDR3 bases are TGTGCCTGGAGTACATCTGGGGCCAACGTCCTGACTTTC.

This clone has only one observation. V gene TRBV5-1 combines with J gene TRBJ2-3, with 10 bases identical to TRBD2. The CDR3 length is 15 residues. V lost 4 bases, J lost 4 bases, and 6 bases stayed unmatched. Germline V gene data show CDR1 as SGHRS and CDR2 as YFSETQ. The CDR3 nucleotides read TGCGCCAGCAGCCCACCTAGCGGGAGTGCAGATACGCAGTATTTT. Residues: CASSPPSGSADTQYF.

The chain carries TRBV11-2 and TRBJ2-3, with TRBD2 matching 8 bases. Losses at the gene ends were 1 base for V and 1 base for J; bases not matched to a gene: 4. The CDR3 is 16 residues long. Germline V lookup: CDR1 SGHAT, CDR2 FQNNGV. CDR3 nucleotides: TGTGCCAGCAGCTTAGTCGGGGGGGGTGGCACAGATACGCAGTATTTT. Translation gives CASSLVGGGGTDTQYF.